The rows below give T cell receptor beta chains drawn from one sample of a study of CD8+CD57+ T cells in acquired aplastic anemia. TCRdb reprocessed the reads with MiXCR, giving one entry per CDR3 protein. There are 150,000 to 200,000 distinct CDR3 sequences in the sample; 64% occur only once, and roughly 46% lies in the top ten. Material: sorted CD4+, CD8+, or CD8+CD57+ T cells (not recorded which) from PBMCs. These receptors originate from a human donor with severe aplastic anemia or a healthy control (not recorded which). The CDR3 runs from the conserved cysteine through the conserved F or W. The D gene is left open where the match is weak. Clone size is not always given. Where it is, it says once, few, many or a class for expanded clones.

v_call	cdr3_length	d_call	clone_size	j_call	cdr3_aa	cdr3_nt
TRBV30	14	.	.	TRBJ1-2	CAWSARGLTMSYTF	TGTGCCTGGAGTGCTCGGGGGTTAACTATGAGCTACACCTTC
TRBV12-3/TRBV12-4	15	TRBD2	.	TRBJ2-2	CASSLAGGFGGELFF	TGTGCCAGCAGTTTAGCGGGAGGGTTCGGCGGGGAGCTGTTTTTT
TRBV7-3	16	.	.	TRBJ1-2	CASSADFRTENYGYTF	TGTGCCAGCAGCGCGGACTTCCGGACAGAGAACTATGGCTACACCTTC
TRBV5-6	13	.	many	TRBJ2-7	CASSWGSGYEQYF	TGTGCCAGCAGCTGGGGGTCAGGGTACGAGCAGTACTTC
TRBV6-6	15	TRBD2	.	TRBJ2-1	CASSSPLGRVNEQFF	TGTGCCAGCAGTTCCCCACTTGGGAGGGTCAATGAGCAGTTCTTC
TRBV5-1	16	.	.	TRBJ2-5	CASSLARGGSGETQYF	TGCGCCAGCAGCTTGGCTCGGGGAGGTAGCGGAGAGACCCAGTACTTC
TRBV7-9	14	TRBD1	.	TRBJ2-7	CASSFSTGAREQYF	TGTGCCAGCAGCTTTAGTACAGGGGCTCGCGAGCAGTACTTC
TRBV29-1	13	TRBD1	many	TRBJ1-2	CSVEAGTGDGYTF	TGCAGCGTTGAGGCCGGGACAGGGGATGGCTACACCTTC
TRBV5-6	15	TRBD1	many	TRBJ1-2	CASSVDRLGYYGYTF	TGTGCCAGCAGCGTGGACAGGTTGGGCTACTATGGCTACACCTTC
TRBV5-6	15	.	.	TRBJ2-7	CASSFSPLTGYEQYF	TGTGCCAGCAGCTTTAGTCCCCTCACCGGATACGAGCAGTACTTC
TRBV5-1	15	.	once	TRBJ2-1	CASSPMGSGENEQFF	TGCGCCAGCAGCCCTATGGGTAGCGGAGAAAATGAGCAGTTCTTC
TRBV20-1	17	TRBD1	.	TRBJ1-4	CSARGRGQGATNEKLFF	TGCAGTGCTAGAGGACGGGGACAGGGGGCCACTAATGAAAAACTGTTTTTT
TRBV10-3	19	.	.	TRBJ1-2	CAISESRAVAGAANYGYTF	TGTGCCATCAGTGAGTCGAGGGCGGTCGCAGGGGCAGCTAACTATGGCTACACCTTC
TRBV7-2	16	.	.	TRBJ2-5	CASRSGAGFPPNDQYF	TGTGCCAGCAGATCCGGGGCAGGGTTCCCTCCCAATGACCAGTACTTC
TRBV19	15	TRBD1	.	TRBJ1-1	CASSSPGQANTEAFF	TGTGCCAGTAGTAGCCCAGGACAGGCGAACACTGAAGCTTTCTTT
TRBV20-1	15	.	.	TRBJ1-5	CSARDWAGDQQPQHF	TGCAGTGCTAGAGATTGGGCAGGGGATCAACAGCCCCAGCATTTT
TRBV28	14	.	few	TRBJ2-7	CASSSSSGPYEQYF	TGTGCCAGCAGTTCCTCGAGCGGACCCTACGAGCAGTACTTC
TRBV7-9	16	TRBD2	.	TRBJ2-1	CASSSPGTSDRGEQFF	TGTGCCAGCAGCTCGCCCGGGACTAGTGATCGCGGTGAGCAGTTCTTC
TRBV20-1	15	.	once	TRBJ2-3	CSATRRGRSADTQYF	TGCAGTGCTACTCGCAGAGGGAGAAGCGCAGATACGCAGTATTTT
TRBV7-3	16	TRBD2	few	TRBJ2-3	CASSLRLAGTTDTQYF	TGTGCCAGCAGCTTAAGGCTAGCGGGGACCACAGATACGCAGTATTTT
TRBV11-2	14	.	.	TRBJ2-7	CASSQGYSSYEQYF	TGTGCCAGCAGCCAAGGCTACAGCTCCTACGAGCAGTACTTC
TRBV2	14	.	many	TRBJ2-2	CASSEVGNTGELFF	TGTGCCAGCAGTGAAGTGGGAAACACCGGGGAGCTGTTTTTT
TRBV20-1	15	.	.	TRBJ2-1	CSANRGSGDRNEQFF	TGCAGTGCCAATCGTGGGTCGGGAGACCGCAATGAGCAGTTCTTC
TRBV24-1	14	TRBD1	.	TRBJ2-3	CATRDRAVTDTQYF	TGTGCCACCAGGGACAGGGCAGTCACAGATACGCAGTATTTT
TRBV19	15	.	.	TRBJ1-4	CASSRTVGTNEKLFF	TGTGCCAGTAGTAGGACAGTGGGAACTAATGAAAAACTGTTTTTT
TRBV20-1	17	TRBD2	many	TRBJ2-3	CSARVPGGAQDPDTQYF	TGCAGTGCTAGAGTTCCGGGGGGGGCCCAGGACCCAGATACGCAGTATTTT
TRBV10-3	12	.	.	TRBJ1-2	CASTAGSYGYTF	TGTGCCAGCACTGCGGGGTCCTATGGCTACACCTTC
TRBV7-9	14	.	.	TRBJ2-7	CASSVTGGAYEQYF	TGTGCCAGCAGCGTAACAGGGGGGGCCTACGAGCAGTACTTC
TRBV7-9	11	.	.	TRBJ2-1	CASSPGVEQFF	TGTGCCAGCAGCCCAGGGGTTGAGCAGTTCTTC
TRBV20-1	13	.	.	TRBJ2-3	CSARGRGVDTQYF	TGCAGTGCTAGAGGCCGAGGGGTGGATACGCAGTATTTT
TRBV7-9	15	.	.	TRBJ2-3	CASSLEGGAEDTQYF	TGTGCCAGCAGCTTAGAAGGGGGGGCCGAAGATACGCAGTATTTT
TRBV20-1	16	.	.	TRBJ2-3	CSARRSSRGSTDTQYF	TGCAGTGCCAGACGGTCTAGCAGGGGCAGCACAGATACGCAGTATTTT
TRBV24-1	17	.	few	TRBJ1-1	CATSDHPRGTLNTEAFF	TGTGCCACCAGTGACCACCCTCGGGGGACTTTGAACACTGAAGCTTTCTTT
TRBV7-9	12	.	.	TRBJ2-1	CASSLGTQEQFF	TGTGCCAGCAGCTTGGGGACACAAGAGCAGTTCTTC
TRBV25-1	13	TRBD1	many	TRBJ1-2	CASSEDRGDGYTF	TGTGCCAGCAGTGAGGACAGGGGGGATGGCTACACCTTC
TRBV5-1	13	TRBD2	.	TRBJ2-3	CASRASGLDTQYF	TGCGCCAGCAGGGCTAGCGGTTTAGATACGCAGTATTTT
TRBV19	14	TRBD1	few	TRBJ2-7	CASSTDRVAYEQYF	TGTGCCAGTAGTACTGACAGGGTTGCCTACGAGCAGTACTTC
TRBV2	15	.	.	TRBJ2-2	CASRAGAGNTGELFF	TGTGCCAGCAGGGCAGGGGCTGGGAACACCGGGGAGCTGTTTTTT
TRBV7-8	13	.	medium-sized	TRBJ1-5	CASSLRTHQPQHF	TGTGCCAGCAGCCTGCGAACCCATCAGCCCCAGCATTTT
TRBV12-3/TRBV12-4	17	.	many	TRBJ1-1	CASRPAPRGKIDTEAFF	TGTGCCAGCAGGCCCGCCCCCAGGGGCAAGATTGACACTGAAGCTTTCTTT
TRBV15	16	.	.	TRBJ1-5	CATSRVGSDSNQPQHF	TGTGCCACCAGCAGAGTAGGCAGCGATAGCAATCAGCCCCAGCATTTT
TRBV9	13	.	.	TRBJ2-7	CASSVGSSAEQYF	TGTGCCAGCAGCGTAGGTTCCTCAGCTGAGCAGTACTTC
TRBV19	12	.	.	TRBJ1-4	CASNRADEKLFF	TGTGCCAGCAACAGGGCTGATGAAAAACTGTTTTTT
TRBV29-1	13	TRBD1	.	TRBJ2-5	CSVMTGGLETQYF	TGCAGCGTCATGACAGGGGGCTTGGAGACCCAGTACTTC
TRBV10-2	14	TRBD1	.	TRBJ1-1	CASQTWTGSAEAFF	TGCGCCAGCCAAACGTGGACAGGGAGTGCTGAAGCTTTCTTT
TRBV6-5	15	.	.	TRBJ2-5	CASSYTTVKQETQYF	TGTGCCAGCAGTTATACTACCGTGAAGCAAGAGACCCAGTACTTC
TRBV2	17	TRBD1	.	TRBJ2-2	CASSVPAGQGFTGELFF	TGTGCCAGCAGTGTCCCTGCCGGACAGGGGTTCACCGGGGAGCTGTTTTTT
TRBV5-1	14	TRBD1	.	TRBJ1-1	CASSSQGADTEAFF	TGCGCCAGCAGCTCACAGGGGGCCGACACTGAAGCTTTCTTT
TRBV7-6	21	TRBD1	.	TRBJ1-1	CASSLYARDRLRSHAITEAFF	TGTGCCAGCAGCTTATACGCCCGGGACAGACTAAGGTCACACGCGATCACTGAAGCTTTCTTT
TRBV6-2/TRBV6-3	13	.	many	TRBJ1-2	CASSFGQYYGYTF	TGTGCCAGCAGTTTCGGACAATACTATGGCTACACCTTC
TRBV6-2/TRBV6-3	13	.	.	TRBJ2-7	CASRLEGNYEQYF	TGTGCGAGCCGGTTGGAGGGAAACTACGAGCAGTACTTC
TRBV20-1	15	.	.	TRBJ2-3	CSARVPGRTPDTQYF	TGCAGTGCTAGAGTACCGGGACGCACGCCAGATACGCAGTATTTT
TRBV13	13	TRBD1	few	TRBJ2-7	CASSFKQGYEQYF	TGTGCCAGCAGCTTTAAACAGGGGTACGAGCAGTACTTC